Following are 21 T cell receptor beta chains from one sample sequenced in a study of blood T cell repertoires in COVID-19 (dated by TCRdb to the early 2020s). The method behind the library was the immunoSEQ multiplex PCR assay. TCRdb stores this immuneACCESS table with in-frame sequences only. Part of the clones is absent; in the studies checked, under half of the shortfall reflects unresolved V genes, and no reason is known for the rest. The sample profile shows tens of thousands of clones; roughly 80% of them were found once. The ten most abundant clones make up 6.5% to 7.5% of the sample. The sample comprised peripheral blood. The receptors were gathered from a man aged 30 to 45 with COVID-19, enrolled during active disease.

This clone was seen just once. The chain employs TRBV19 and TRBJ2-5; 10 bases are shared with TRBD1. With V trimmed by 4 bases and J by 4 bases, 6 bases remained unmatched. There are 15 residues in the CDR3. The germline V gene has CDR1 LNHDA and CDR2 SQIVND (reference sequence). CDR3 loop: CASSSRDRGGETQYF. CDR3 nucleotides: TGTGCCAGTAGTAGCCGGGACAGGGGAGGAGAGACCCAGTACTTC.

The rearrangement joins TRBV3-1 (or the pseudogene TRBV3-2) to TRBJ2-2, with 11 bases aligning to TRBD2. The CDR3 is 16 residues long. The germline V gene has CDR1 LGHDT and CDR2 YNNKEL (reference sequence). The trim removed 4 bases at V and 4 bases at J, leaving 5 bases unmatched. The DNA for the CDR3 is TGTGCCAGCAGCCCGCAGACTAGCGGGGCCACCGGGGAGCTGTTTTTT. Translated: CASSPQTSGATGELFF.

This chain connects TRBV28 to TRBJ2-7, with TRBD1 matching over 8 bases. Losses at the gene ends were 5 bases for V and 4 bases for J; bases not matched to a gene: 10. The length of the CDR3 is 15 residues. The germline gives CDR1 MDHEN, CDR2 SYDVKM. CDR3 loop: CASSDWTGRGYEQYF. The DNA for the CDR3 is TGTGCCAGCAGTGATTGGACAGGGAGAGGGTACGAGCAGTACTTC.

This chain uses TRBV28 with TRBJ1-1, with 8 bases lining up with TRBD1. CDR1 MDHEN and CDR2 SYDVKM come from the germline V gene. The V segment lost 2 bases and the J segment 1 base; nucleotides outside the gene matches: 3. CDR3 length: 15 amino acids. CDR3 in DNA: TGTGCCAGCAGTTTACAGGGGGCAGGGAACACTGAAGCTTTCTTT. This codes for CASSLQGAGNTEAFF.

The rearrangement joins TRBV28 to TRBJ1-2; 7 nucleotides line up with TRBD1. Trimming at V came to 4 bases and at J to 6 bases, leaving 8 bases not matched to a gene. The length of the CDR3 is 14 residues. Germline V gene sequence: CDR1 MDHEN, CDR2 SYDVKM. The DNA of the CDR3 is TGTGCCAGCAGTTCCACCGACAGGGCTGATGGCTACACCTTC. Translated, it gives CASSSTDRADGYTF.

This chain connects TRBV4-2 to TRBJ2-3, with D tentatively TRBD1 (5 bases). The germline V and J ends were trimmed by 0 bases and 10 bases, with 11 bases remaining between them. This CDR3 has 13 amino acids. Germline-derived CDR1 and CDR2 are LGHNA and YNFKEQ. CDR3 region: CASSQEVARAQYF. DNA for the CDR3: TGTGCCAGCAGCCAAGAGGTTGCCAGGGCGCAGTATTTT.

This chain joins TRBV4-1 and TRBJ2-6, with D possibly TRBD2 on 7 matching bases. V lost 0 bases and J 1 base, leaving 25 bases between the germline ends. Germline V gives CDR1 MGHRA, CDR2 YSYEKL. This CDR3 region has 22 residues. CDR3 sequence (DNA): TGCGCCAGCAGCCAAGATGACAGGTGGATCGGTAGCGGGTCTTCTGGGGCCAACGTCCTGACTTTC. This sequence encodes CASSQDDRWIGSGSSGANVLTF.

CDR3 coding DNA: TGTGCTAGTGGTTTGGTTTATCTAGCGGGAGGGAAAGAGACCCAGTACTTC. The encoded protein is CASGLVYLAGGKETQYF. The V and J genes are TRBV12-5 and TRBJ2-5; 12 nucleotides line up with TRBD2. The ends lost 0 bases at V and 3 bases at J; junction bases unmatched: 5. The CDR3 sequence is 17 residues long. The germline V gene has CDR1 LGHNT and CDR2 FRNRAP.

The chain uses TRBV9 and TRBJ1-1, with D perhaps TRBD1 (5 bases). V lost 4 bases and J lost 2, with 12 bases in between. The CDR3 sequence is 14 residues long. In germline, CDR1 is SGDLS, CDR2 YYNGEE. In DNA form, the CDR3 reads TGTGCCAGCAGCCCCCGGACACAAAACACTGAAGCTTTCTTT. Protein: CASSPRTQNTEAFF. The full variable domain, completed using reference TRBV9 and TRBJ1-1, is DSGVTQTPKHLITATGQRVTLRCSPRSGDLSVYWYQQSLDQGLQFLIQYYNGEERAKGNILERFSAQQFPDLHSELNLSSLELGDSALYFCASSPRTQNTEAFFGQGTRLTVV.

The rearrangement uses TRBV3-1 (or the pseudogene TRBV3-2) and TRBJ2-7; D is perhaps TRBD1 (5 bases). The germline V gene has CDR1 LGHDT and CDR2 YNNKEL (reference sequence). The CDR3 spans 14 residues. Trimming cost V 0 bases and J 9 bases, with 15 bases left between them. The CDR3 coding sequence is TGTGCCAGCAGCCAAGAGGGGCTTAGGACCGGGCAGTACTTC. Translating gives CASSQEGLRTGQYF.

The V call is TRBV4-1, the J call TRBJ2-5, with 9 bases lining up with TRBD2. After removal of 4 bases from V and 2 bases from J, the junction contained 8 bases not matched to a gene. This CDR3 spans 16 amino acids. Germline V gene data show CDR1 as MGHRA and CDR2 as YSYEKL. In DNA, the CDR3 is TGCGCCAGCAGCCGCGATGGCGCGGGGGGGCAAGAGACCCAGTACTTC. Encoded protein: CASSRDGAGGQETQYF.

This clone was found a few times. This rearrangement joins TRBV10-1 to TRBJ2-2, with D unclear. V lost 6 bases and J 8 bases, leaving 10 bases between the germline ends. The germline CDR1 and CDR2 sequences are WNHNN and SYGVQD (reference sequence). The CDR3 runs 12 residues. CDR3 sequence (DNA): TGCGCCAGCAGCCAAGATAGAGGGGAGCTGTTTTTT. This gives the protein CASSQDRGELFF.

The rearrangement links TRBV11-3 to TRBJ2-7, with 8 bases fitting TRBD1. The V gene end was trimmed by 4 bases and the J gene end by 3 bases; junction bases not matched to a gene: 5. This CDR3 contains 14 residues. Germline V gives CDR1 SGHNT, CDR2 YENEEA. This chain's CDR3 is CASSSGTGIYEQYF. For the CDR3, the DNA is TGTGCCAGCAGCTCCGGGACAGGAATCTACGAGCAGTACTTC.

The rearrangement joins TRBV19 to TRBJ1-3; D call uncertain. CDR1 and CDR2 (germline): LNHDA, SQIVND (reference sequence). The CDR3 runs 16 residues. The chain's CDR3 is CATSPSPGRSGNTIYF. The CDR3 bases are TGTGCGACATCACCATCCCCCGGCCGCTCTGGAAACACCATATATTTT.

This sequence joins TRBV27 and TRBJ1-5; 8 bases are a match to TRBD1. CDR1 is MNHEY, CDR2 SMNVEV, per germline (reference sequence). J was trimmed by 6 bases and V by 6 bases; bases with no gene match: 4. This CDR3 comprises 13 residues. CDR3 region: CASSGQGGQPQHF. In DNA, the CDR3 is TGTGCCAGCAGCGGACAGGGAGGTCAGCCCCAGCATTTT.

CDR3 nucleotides: TGTGCCAGCAGCCCTACCCCCGGCAGGAACTACGAGCAGTACTTC. Its translation is CASSPTPGRNYEQYF. This chain links TRBV27 with TRBJ2-7; D unresolved. Trimming cost V 6 bases and J 3 bases, with 18 bases left between them. CDR3 length: 15 residues. Germline V gene sequence: CDR1 MNHEY, CDR2 SMNVEV (reference sequence).

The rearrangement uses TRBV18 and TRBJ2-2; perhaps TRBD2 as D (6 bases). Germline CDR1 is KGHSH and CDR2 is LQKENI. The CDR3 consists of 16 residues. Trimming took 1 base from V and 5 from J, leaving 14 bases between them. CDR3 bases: TGTGCCAGCTCACCACAGGGACTCCCGGGAACCGGGGAGCTGTTTTTT. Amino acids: CASSPQGLPGTGELFF.

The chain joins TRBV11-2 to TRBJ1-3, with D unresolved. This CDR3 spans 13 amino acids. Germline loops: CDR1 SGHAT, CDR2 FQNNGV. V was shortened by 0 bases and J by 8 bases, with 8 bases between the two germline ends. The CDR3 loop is CASSLERRDTIYF. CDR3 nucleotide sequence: TGTGCCAGCAGCTTAGAACGGCGGGACACCATATATTTT. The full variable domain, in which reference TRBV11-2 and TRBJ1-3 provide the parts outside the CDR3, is EAGVAQSPRYKIIEKRQSVAFWCNPISGHATLYWYQQILGQGPKLLIQFQNNGVVDDSQLPKDRFSAERLKGVDSTLKIQPAKLEDSAVYLCASSLERRDTIYFGEGSWLTVV.

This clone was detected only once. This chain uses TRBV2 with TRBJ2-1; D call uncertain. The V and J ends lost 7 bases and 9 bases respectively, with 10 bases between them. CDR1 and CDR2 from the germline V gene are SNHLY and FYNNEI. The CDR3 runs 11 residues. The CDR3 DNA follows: TGTGCCAGCATGGAGTCGGCTGAGCAGTTCTTC. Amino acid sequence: CASMESAEQFF.

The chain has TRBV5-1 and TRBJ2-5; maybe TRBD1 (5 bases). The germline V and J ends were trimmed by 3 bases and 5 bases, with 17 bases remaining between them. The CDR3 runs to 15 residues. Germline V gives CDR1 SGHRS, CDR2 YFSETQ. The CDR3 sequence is CASSSGLMPRETQYF. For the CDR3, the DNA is TGCGCCAGCAGCTCAGGGTTGATGCCCCGGGAGACCCAGTACTTC.

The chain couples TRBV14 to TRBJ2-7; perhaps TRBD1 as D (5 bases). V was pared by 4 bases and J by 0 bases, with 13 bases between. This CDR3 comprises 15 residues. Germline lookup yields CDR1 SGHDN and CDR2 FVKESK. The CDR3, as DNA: TGTGCCAGCAGCCCGGCCTGGGGCATCTCCTACGAGCAGTACTTC. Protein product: CASSPAWGISYEQYF.